This TCR beta chain comes out of a study of cytomegalovirus exposure and HLA in healthy donors. Study-level information: Across roughly 400 genotyped donors, approximately 81% landed in the Caucasian-associated ancestry cluster.

Amplification used 60 Vbeta primers and 13 Jbeta primers. Profiled with immunoSEQ multiplex PCR; TCRdb holds only in-frame clones, not every one. The sample lists under 200,000 clones, over 80% occurring once. CDR3 length: 16 amino acids. The germline gives CDR1 MGHRA, CDR2 YSYEKL. Trimming cost V 4 bases and J 4 bases, with 16 bases left between them. The chain recombines TRBV4-1 with TRBJ1-4; no clear D gene. The receptor was derived from a girl aged 10 to 17 in good health and CMV-seropositive. Source material: PBMCs. CDR3 in amino acids: CASSPTTVGINEKLFF. The CDR3 DNA sequence: TGCGCCAGCAGCCCCACTACGGTCGGGATTAATGAAAAACTGTTTTTT.